A selection of T cell receptor beta chains follows, all from one sample in a study of Graves' ophthalmopathy and Graves' hyperthyroidism. MiXCR, applied by TCRdb to the multiplex PCR reads, yields one record per CDR3 protein. Here the sample spans about 1.2 million distinct CDR3 sequences, approximately 35% being singletons. Sequences were obtained from peripheral blood or thyroid tissue (not recorded which). The receptors were sampled from an adult man with Graves' hyperthyroidism. Each CDR3 is given without its conserved first and last residue. Fields, in order: J gene, V gene, CDR3 protein.

TRBJ1-2,TRBV4-1,ASSHNNYGYT
TRBJ2-3,TRBV20-1,SASTRRTDTQY
TRBJ2-6,TRBV7-2,ASSLGSTNVLT
TRBJ1-6,TRBV7-8,ASRSGTGDYNSPLH
TRBJ2-5,TRBV12-3/TRBV12-4,ASSSFGAGETQY
TRBJ1-2,TRBV25-1,ATNRGRQVPYGYT
TRBJ2-7,TRBV29-1,SVEWAGRNYEQC
TRBJ1-1,TRBV6-5,ASSYSRTVNTEAF
TRBJ2-5,TRBV3-1,ASSGDRVSKETQY
TRBJ2-7,TRBV19,ASRNLDFPTYEQY
TRBJ1-4,TRBV7-2,ASSLPGFEKLF
TRBJ1-1,TRBV4-3,ASSQDRAGHGAF
TRBJ2-7,TRBV29-1,SVPAGATSYEQY
TRBJ1-2,TRBV13,ASSVGTGGAEDGYT
TRBJ2-5,TRBV20-1,SARNREETQY
TRBJ2-5,TRBV4-3,ASSEDRNTGEQY
TRBJ2-5,TRBV6-6,ASSYYSDPQETQY
TRBJ2-5,TRBV20-1,SALGLYQETQY
TRBJ2-2,TRBV24-1,ATRAHRDTGEPF
TRBJ1-1,TRBV7-9,APAGTSGVSTGAVNTEAF
TRBJ1-2,TRBV29-1,SVETGTPGYGYT
TRBJ2-7,TRBV7-6,ASSSTIGEEQY
TRBJ1-1,TRBV29-1,SEETGKNTEAF
TRBJ2-2,TRBV12-3/TRBV12-4,ASKERGSTGELF
TRBJ1-1,TRBV3-1,ASSQDLVGNTEAF
TRBJ1-3,TRBV5-5,AGSRQELRGNTIY
TRBJ2-5,TRBV11-2,ASSTPAGSSSGHRETQY
TRBJ1-5,TRBV7-2,ASSQHKGQGNQPQH
TRBJ2-7,TRBV4-1,ASSQAGTGGGEQY
TRBJ1-4,TRBV6-1,ASSVHSGATNEKLF
TRBJ2-2,TRBV29-1,SVTKGLSGTGELF
TRBJ1-4,TRBV4-3,ASSQDLKSGHEKLF